The 2 T cell receptor beta chains listed next were all sequenced from one sample in a study of blood T cell repertoires in COVID-19. TCRdb's table, derived via immunoSEQ multiplex PCR, lists solely in-frame clones and lacks some. This sample has roughly 200,000 clones, with just under 80% found just once. Sequencing was carried out using peripheral blood. The source of these receptors is a man between 65 and 80 years old with active or convalescent COVID-19.

This sequence joins TRBV27 and TRBJ2-1, with a possible D match to TRBD2 (6 bases). Trimming left V 8 bases short and J 10 bases short, with 24 bases between. CDR1 is MNHEY, CDR2 SMNVEV, per germline (reference sequence). This CDR3 spans 15 amino acids. The CDR3 region is CASGRASEGTPEQFF. DNA of the CDR3: TGTGCCAGCGGGCGAGCTTCCGAAGGGACTCCCGAGCAGTTCTTC.

Only a few counts were recorded for this clone. The gene calls are TRBV5-4 and TRBJ2-5; TRBD2 agrees at 10 bases. Germline lookup yields CDR1 SGHNT and CDR2 YYREEE (reference sequence). The V gene end was trimmed by 3 bases and the J gene end by 4 bases; junction bases not matched to a gene: 9. The CDR3 totals 16 residues. This CDR3 is CASSSRLAGVGETQYF. The CDR3 DNA follows: TGTGCCAGCAGCTCCCGGCTAGCGGGAGTGGGAGAGACCCAGTACTTC.